One T cell receptor beta chain is described in this entry. Its antigen is currently not known. No base quality values were provided; no much bigger clone lies one nucleotide off. The sample originates from a study of siplizumab effects on memory and regulatory T cells (dated by TCRdb to the late 2010s). About the investigation overall: The study looked at the effect of siplizumab, an anti-CD2 antibody, on alloreactive T-cell subsets in allogeneic mixed lymphocyte reactions made from human PBMCs. On the study overall, not on this receptor specifically: The cumulative frequency of alloreactive sequences traceable to unstimulated CD4+ memory T cells was significantly reduced by siplizumab. Of the alloreactive CD4+ clones that could be mapped, the Treg-derived share averaged about 70% with siplizumab compared with around 25% in control reactions. Whether proliferating Tregs from siplizumab cultures were suppressive was not functionally confirmed. Because sequences at frequencies below about 10^-5 were poorly captured, only a minor fraction of alloreactive clones could be mapped back to unstimulated subsets. Unstimulated naive T cells appeared more diverse than memory T cells, and naive cells seemed to contribute substantially to the alloresponse. About 75-95% of proliferating CD4+ or CD8+ clones could not be given a naive or memory phenotype.

Libraries were prepared through the immunoSEQ multiplex PCR assay. The deep sequencing platform assayed around 94,000 TCR templates per sample. Genomic DNA extracted from sorted T cells was used for TCRbeta CDR3 sequencing. As for how the authors treated the data: The R programming language was used for clonal analysis of the TCRbeta CDR3 data. Unstimulated samples were compared with post-reaction CFSE-low samples to define alloreactive CD4+ and CD8+ clones. Alloreactive CD4+ clones were assigned to regulatory or non-regulatory origin by matching sequences to sorted unstimulated Treg and non-Treg repertoires. Drawn from immuneACCESS, this table holds only the in-frame rearrangements with V and J called that TCRdb kept. Clones are partly lost; checked studies trace under half to an unresolved V gene and leave the rest unexplained. V, J and clone size are those of that table, while D and trimming were read from the DNA. In this sample the table shows around 100,000 clones, 91% of which occur a single time. 0.13% to 0.15% of the sample lies in the top ten.

Reading the germline V gene gives CDR1 MNHNS and CDR2 SASEGT. The CDR3 goes from the cysteine to the phenylalanine over 14 residues. CDR3 DNA only is kept here, 42 bases in frame from base 1. Compared with germline, V lacks 7 bases and J lacks 6 bases; bases without a gene match: 8. Sorted unstimulated T cells and proliferating T cells recovered from mixed lymphocyte reactions underwent TCRbeta CDR3 sequencing. Fresh whole blood from around 11 HLA-typed healthy donors was used to isolate PBMCs. The chain is assembled from TRBV6-1 and TRBJ1-3; 8 middle bases align to TRBD1. This TCR derives from a human donor in good health. Sequencing input: CD4+ T cells sorted from blood. This receptor carries the CDR3 CASITGGSENTIYF. The bases read TGTGCCAGCATTACAGGGGGGTCGGAAAACACCATATATTTT.